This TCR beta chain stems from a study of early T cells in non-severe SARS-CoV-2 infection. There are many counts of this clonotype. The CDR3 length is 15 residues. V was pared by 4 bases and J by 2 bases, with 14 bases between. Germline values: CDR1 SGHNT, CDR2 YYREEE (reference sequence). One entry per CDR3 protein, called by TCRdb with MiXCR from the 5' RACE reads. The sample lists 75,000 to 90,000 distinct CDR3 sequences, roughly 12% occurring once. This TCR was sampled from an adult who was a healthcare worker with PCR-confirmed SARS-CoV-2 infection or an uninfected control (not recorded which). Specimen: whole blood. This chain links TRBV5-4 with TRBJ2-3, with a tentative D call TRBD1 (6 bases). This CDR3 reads CASSLPGQLTDTQYF. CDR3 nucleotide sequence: TGTGCCAGCAGCCTCCCAGGACAGCTCACAGATACGCAGTATTTT.